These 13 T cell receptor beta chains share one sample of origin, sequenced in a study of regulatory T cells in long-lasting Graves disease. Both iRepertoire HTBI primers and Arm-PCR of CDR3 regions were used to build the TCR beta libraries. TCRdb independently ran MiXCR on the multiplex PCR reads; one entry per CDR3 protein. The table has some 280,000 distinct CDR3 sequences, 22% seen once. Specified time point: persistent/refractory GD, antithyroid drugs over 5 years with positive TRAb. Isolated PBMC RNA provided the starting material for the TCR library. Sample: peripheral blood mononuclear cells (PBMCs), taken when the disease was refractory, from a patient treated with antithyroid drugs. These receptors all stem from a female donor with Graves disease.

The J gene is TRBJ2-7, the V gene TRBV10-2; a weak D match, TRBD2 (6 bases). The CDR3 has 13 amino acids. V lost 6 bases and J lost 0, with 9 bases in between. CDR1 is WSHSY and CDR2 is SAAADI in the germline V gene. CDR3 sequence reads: CASRPGDSYEQYF. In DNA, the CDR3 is TGCGCCAGCAGACCGGGAGACTCCTACGAGCAGTACTTC.

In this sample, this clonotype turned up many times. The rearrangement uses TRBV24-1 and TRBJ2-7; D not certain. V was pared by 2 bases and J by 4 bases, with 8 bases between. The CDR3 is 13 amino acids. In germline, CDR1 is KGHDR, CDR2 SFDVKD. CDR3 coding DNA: TGTGCCACCAGTGATTCGAATGTTTACGAGCAGTACTTC. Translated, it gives CATSDSNVYEQYF.

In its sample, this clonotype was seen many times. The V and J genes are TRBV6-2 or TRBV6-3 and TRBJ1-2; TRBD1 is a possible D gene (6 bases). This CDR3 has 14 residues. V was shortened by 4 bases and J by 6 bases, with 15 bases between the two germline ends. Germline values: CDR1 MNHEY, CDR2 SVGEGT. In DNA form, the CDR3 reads TGTGCCAGCAGTTCAATGGGGGGCGGGAATGGCTACACCTTC. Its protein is CASSSMGGGNGYTF.

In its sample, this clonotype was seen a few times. The CDR3 loop reads CAWSVRGMGGAYNSPLHF. CDR3 coding DNA: TGTGCCTGGAGTGTACGGGGAATGGGGGGCGCCTATAATTCACCCCTCCACTTT. The gene calls are TRBV30 and TRBJ1-6, with D possibly being TRBD1 (6 bases). V was trimmed by 0 bases and J by 2 bases, leaving 17 bases between them. The germline CDR1 and CDR2 sequences are GTSNPN and SVGIG (reference sequence). This CDR3 spans 18 amino acids.

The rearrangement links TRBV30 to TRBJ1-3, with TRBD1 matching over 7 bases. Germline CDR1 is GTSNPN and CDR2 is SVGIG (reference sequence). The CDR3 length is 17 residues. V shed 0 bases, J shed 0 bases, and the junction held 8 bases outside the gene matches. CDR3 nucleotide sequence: TGTGCCTGGAGTGTCTACAGGGGACAGCGCTCTGGAAACACCATATATTTT. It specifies CAWSVYRGQRSGNTIYF.

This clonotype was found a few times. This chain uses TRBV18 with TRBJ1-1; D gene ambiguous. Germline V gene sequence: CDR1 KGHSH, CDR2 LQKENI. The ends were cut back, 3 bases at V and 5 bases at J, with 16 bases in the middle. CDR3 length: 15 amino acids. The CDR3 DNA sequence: TGTGCCAGCTCACCGACCTCAGGCAGAGGGACTGAAGCTTTCTTT. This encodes CASSPTSGRGTEAFF.

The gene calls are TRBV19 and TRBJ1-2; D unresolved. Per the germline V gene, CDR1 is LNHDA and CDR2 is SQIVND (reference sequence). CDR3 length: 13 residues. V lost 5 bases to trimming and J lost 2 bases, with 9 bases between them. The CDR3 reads CASSRESNYGYTF. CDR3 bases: TGTGCCAGTAGTCGGGAGTCGAACTATGGCTACACCTTC. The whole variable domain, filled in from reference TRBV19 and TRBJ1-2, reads DGGITQSPKYLFRKEGQNVTLSCEQNLNHDAMYWYRQDPGQGLRLIYYSQIVNDFQKGDIAEGYSVSREKKESFPLTVTSAQKNPTAFYLCASSRESNYGYTFGSGTRLTVV.

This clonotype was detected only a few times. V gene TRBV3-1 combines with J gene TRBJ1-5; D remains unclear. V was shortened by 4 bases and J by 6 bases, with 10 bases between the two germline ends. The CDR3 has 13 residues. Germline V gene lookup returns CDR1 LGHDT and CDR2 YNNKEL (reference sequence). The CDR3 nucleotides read TGTGCCAGCAGCCGACAAGTGGGTCAGCCCCAGCATTTT. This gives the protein CASSRQVGQPQHF.

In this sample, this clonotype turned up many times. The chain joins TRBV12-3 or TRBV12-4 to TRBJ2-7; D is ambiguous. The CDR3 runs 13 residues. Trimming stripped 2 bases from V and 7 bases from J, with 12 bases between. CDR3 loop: CASSLSADEEQYF. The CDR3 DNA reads TGTGCCAGCAGTTTATCGGCCGATGAAGAGCAGTACTTC.

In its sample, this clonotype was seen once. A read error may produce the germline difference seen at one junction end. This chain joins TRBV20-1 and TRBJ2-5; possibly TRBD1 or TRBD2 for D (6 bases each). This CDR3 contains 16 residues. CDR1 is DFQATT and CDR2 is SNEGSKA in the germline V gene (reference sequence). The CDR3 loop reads CSVRGLGGKGQETQYF. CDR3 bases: TGCAGTGTTAGAGGGCTAGGGGGGAAGGGACAAGAGACCCAGTACTTC.

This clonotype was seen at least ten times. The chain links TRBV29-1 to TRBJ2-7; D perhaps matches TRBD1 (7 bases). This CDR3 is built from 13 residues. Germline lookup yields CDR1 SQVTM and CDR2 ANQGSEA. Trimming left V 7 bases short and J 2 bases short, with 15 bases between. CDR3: CSGGDSLTYEQYF. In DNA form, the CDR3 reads TGCAGCGGGGGGGACAGTTTAACCTACGAGCAGTACTTC.

As DNA, the CDR3 is TGCGCCAGCAGCCAAGGTCTAGCTGCCACCTACGAGCAGTACTTC. Translated, it gives CASSQGLAATYEQYF. V usage is TRBV4-3 and J usage is TRBJ2-7, with D perhaps TRBD2 (5 bases). Trimming shortened V by 1 base and J by 2 bases, and 12 bases separated the two germline ends. Germline V gives CDR1 LGHNA, CDR2 YSLEER. The CDR3 loop spans 15 amino acids.

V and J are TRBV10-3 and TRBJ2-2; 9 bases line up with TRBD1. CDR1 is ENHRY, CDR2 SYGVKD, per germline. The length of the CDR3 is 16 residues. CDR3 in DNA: TGTGGCACCCGGGACAGGGATTCCGCGAACACCGGGGAGCTGTTTTTT. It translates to CGTRDRDSANTGELFF.